The rows below give T cell receptor beta chains drawn from one sample of a study of CD8 T cells in ankylosing spondylitis. Each CDR3 protein is one row after TCRdb ran MiXCR on the 5' RACE reads. The table shows a few hundred thousand distinct CDR3 sequences, with around 19% occurring only once. The sample comprised blood, either unsorted or a sorted T cell fraction (not recorded which). The receptors come from a male donor with ankylosing spondylitis. CDR3s include the opening cysteine and the closing phenylalanine or tryptophan. D genes are given only for firm matches. Clone size is not always given. Where it is, it says once, few, many or a class for expanded clones.

d_call cdr3_length clone_size j_call v_call cdr3_aa cdr3_nt
NA 21 few TRBJ2-2 TRBV11-3 CASSSSPGDLAWRENTGELFF TGTGCCAGCAGCTCGTCCCCAGGAGATTTGGCTTGGCGGGAGAACACCGGGGAGCTGTTTTTT
TRBD2 16 few TRBJ2-1 TRBV27 CASNKLAGPSHNEQFF TGTGCCAGCAACAAGCTAGCGGGACCAAGTCACAATGAGCAGTTCTTC
TRBD1 19 NA TRBJ2-7 TRBV4-1 CASSQDRTVVGQGTKEQYF TGCGCCAGCAGCCAAGATCGTACAGTAGTGGGACAGGGGACTAAAGAGCAGTACTTC
NA 16 NA TRBJ2-1 TRBV7-9 CASSSRKGGPDNEQFF TGTGCCAGCAGCTCCAGGAAGGGGGGGCCTGACAATGAGCAGTTCTTC
NA 13 many TRBJ2-1 TRBV12-3/TRBV12-4 CAVSPGGNNEQFF TGTGCCGTATCCCCGGGCGGCAACAATGAGCAGTTCTTC
NA 13 NA TRBJ1-2 TRBV7-8 CATTDQPNYGYTF TGTGCCACCACCGATCAGCCTAACTATGGCTACACCTTC
NA 11 few TRBJ2-1 TRBV27 CASSHNNEQFF TGTGCCAGCAGTCACAACAATGAGCAGTTCTTC
NA 16 few TRBJ2-2 TRBV5-8 CASSLAGQPNTGELFF TGTGCCAGCAGCTTGGCTGGACAGCCTAACACCGGGGAGCTGTTTTTT
NA 14 NA TRBJ1-4 TRBV7-9 CASSVTYGDEKLFF TGTGCCAGCAGCGTAACATATGGGGATGAAAAACTGTTTTTT
NA 11 NA TRBJ1-3 TRBV29-1 CSVARGNTIYF TGCAGCGTTGCCCGGGGAAACACCATATATTTT
TRBD2 13 few TRBJ2-7 TRBV5-1 CASSFGTNYEQYF TGCGCCAGCAGCTTCGGGACTAACTACGAGCAGTACTTC
NA 14 NA TRBJ1-1 TRBV2 CASRVPLGVTEAFF TGTGCCAGCAGGGTCCCTTTGGGTGTCACTGAAGCTTTCTTT
NA 14 few TRBJ1-1 TRBV4-3 CASSPYLGDTEAFF TGCGCCAGCAGCCCCTATCTCGGGGACACTGAAGCTTTCTTT
NA 13 few TRBJ1-1 TRBV11-1 CASSPGRNNEAFF TGTGCCAGCAGCCCGGGTAGGAACAATGAAGCTTTCTTT
NA 13 few TRBJ2-5 TRBV29-1 CSVETRNQETQYF TGCAGCGTTGAGACAAGGAACCAAGAGACCCAGTACTTC
NA 15 few TRBJ2-5 TRBV7-3 CASSLTGAVQETQYF TGTGCCAGCAGCTTAACCGGAGCAGTTCAAGAGACCCAGTACTTC
NA 13 few TRBJ1-1 TRBV7-9 CASSPVGVTEAFF TGTGCCAGCAGCCCCGTAGGGGTCACTGAAGCTTTCTTT
TRBD2 19 few TRBJ2-2 TRBV29-1 CSVDSGGTASPGNTGELFF TGCAGCGTTGATAGCGGGGGGACAGCCTCCCCGGGGAACACCGGGGAGCTGTTTTTT
NA 14 NA TRBJ2-2 TRBV20-1 CSARPGPNTGELFF TGCAGTGCTAGACCAGGGCCGAACACCGGGGAGCTGTTTTTT
TRBD2 18 NA TRBJ2-3 TRBV28 CASSLSAGLAARTDTQYF TGTGCCAGCAGTTTATCCGCCGGACTAGCGGCTCGCACAGATACGCAGTATTTT
NA 12 NA TRBJ1-1 TRBV30 CAWSLVSTEAFF TGTGCCTGGAGTTTGGTCTCCACTGAAGCTTTCTTT
NA 16 NA TRBJ2-1 TRBV13 CASSAMGAGPTYEQFF TGTGCCAGCAGCGCCATGGGGGCGGGGCCTACCTACGAGCAGTTCTTC
NA 16 NA TRBJ2-4 TRBV28 CASSPTVDPPKNIQYF TGTGCCAGCAGCCCGACAGTTGACCCTCCCAAAAACATTCAGTACTTC
NA 15 NA TRBJ2-1 TRBV7-9 CASSLAGASYNEQFF TGTGCCAGCAGCTTAGCGGGAGCTTCCTACAATGAGCAGTTCTTC
TRBD2 14 few TRBJ2-3 TRBV20-1 CSASLAGPGDTQYF TGCAGTGCTAGTCTAGCGGGGCCGGGGGATACGCAGTATTTT
NA 15 NA TRBJ2-6 TRBV10-3 CAISDRDSGANVLTF TGTGCCATCAGTGACCGCGACTCTGGGGCCAACGTCCTGACTTTC
NA 14 NA TRBJ1-1 TRBV29-1 CSVEAPGEVAEAFF TGCAGCGTTGAAGCTCCAGGGGAAGTGGCTGAAGCTTTCTTT
TRBD2 17 NA TRBJ2-1 TRBV15 CATSSEAGVGVFGEQFF TGTGCCACCAGCAGTGAAGCGGGAGTGGGGGTATTTGGAGAGCAGTTCTTC
TRBD2 15 many TRBJ2-1 TRBV11-2 CASSPGGTPDNEQFF TGTGCCAGCAGCCCGGGGGGAACCCCCGACAATGAGCAGTTCTTC
TRBD1 17 few TRBJ2-5 TRBV6-5 CASSSHTLDRGSETQYF TGTGCCAGCAGTTCCCACACTTTGGACAGGGGGTCAGAGACCCAGTACTTC
TRBD1 16 few TRBJ2-7 TRBV5-5 CASSPRDRERLGEQYF TGTGCCAGCAGCCCAAGGGACAGGGAAAGATTGGGCGAGCAGTACTTC
NA 11 NA TRBJ2-1 TRBV20-1 CSAPYYNEQFF TGCAGTGCTCCCTATTACAATGAGCAGTTCTTC
NA 16 NA TRBJ2-5 TRBV7-3 CASSLIGAGAEETQYF TGTGCCAGCAGCTTAATCGGGGCGGGGGCAGAAGAGACCCAGTACTTC
NA 13 NA TRBJ1-1 TRBV9 CASSPSRDTEAFF TGTGCCAGCAGCCCTTCAAGGGACACTGAAGCTTTCTTT
NA 13 NA TRBJ2-7 TRBV20-1 CSARTAGSYEQYF TGCAGTGCTAGGACGGCAGGGTCCTACGAGCAGTACTTC
NA 16 few TRBJ2-3 TRBV15 CATSTGTSSPTDTQYF TGTGCCACCAGCACCGGGACCTCCAGCCCCACAGATACGCAGTATTTT
NA 12 many TRBJ2-7 TRBV28 CASKADSYEQYF TGTGCCAGCAAGGCTGACTCCTACGAGCAGTACTTC
NA 19 few TRBJ1-5 TRBV28 CASSSLTLKSRSRDQPQHF TGTGCCAGCAGTTCCCTTACATTGAAATCGCGATCACGGGATCAGCCCCAGCATTTT
NA 14 few TRBJ2-1 TRBV7-8 CASSFRHPNNEQFF TGTGCCAGCAGCTTCAGGCACCCTAACAATGAGCAGTTCTTC
NA 12 few TRBJ1-4 TRBV6-6 CASGQGMEKLFF TGTGCCAGTGGGCAGGGGATGGAAAAACTGTTTTTT
NA 15 NA TRBJ2-7 TRBV5-6 CASSPGVVSSYEQYF TGTGCCAGCAGCCCCGGGGTTGTCAGCTCCTACGAGCAGTACTTC
NA 12 few TRBJ2-7 TRBV20-1 CSARDEAYEQYF TGCAGTGCTAGAGACGAGGCCTACGAGCAGTACTTC
NA 16 few TRBJ1-2 TRBV12-3/TRBV12-4 CASSDRDTELNYGYTF TGTGCCAGCAGTGACCGGGACACCGAACTTAACTATGGCTACACCTTC
NA 12 NA TRBJ2-7 TRBV29-1 CSVRMSSYEQYF TGCAGCGTACGAATGAGCTCCTACGAGCAGTACTTC
NA 12 few TRBJ1-2 TRBV25-1 CASSQVGYGYTF TGTGCCAGCAGTCAGGTTGGGTATGGCTACACCTTC
TRBD1 15 NA TRBJ2-1 TRBV7-3 CASSLDRGEYNEQFF TGTGCCAGCAGCTTAGACAGGGGTGAATACAATGAGCAGTTCTTC
NA 13 NA TRBJ1-1 TRBV30 CAWSVVGGPEAFF TGTGCCTGGAGTGTGGTGGGGGGACCCGAAGCTTTCTTT
TRBD2 15 NA TRBJ2-1 TRBV4-2 CASIQDGGTYNEQFF TGTGCCAGCATCCAAGACGGGGGGACCTACAATGAGCAGTTCTTC
TRBD2 15 once TRBJ2-3 TRBV27 CASSWVSGSTDTQYF TGTGCCAGCAGTTGGGTTAGCGGGAGCACAGATACGCAGTATTTT
NA 12 few TRBJ1-5 TRBV4-1 CASSHLDQPQHF TGCGCCAGCAGCCACCTAGATCAGCCCCAGCATTTT
NA 16 NA TRBJ2-6 TRBV2 CASKAGSPSGANVLTF TGTGCCAGCAAGGCAGGGAGTCCCTCTGGGGCCAACGTCCTGACTTTC
NA 13 NA TRBJ2-1 TRBV6-1 CASRLGSYNEQFF TGTGCCAGCCGGTTGGGGTCCTACAATGAGCAGTTCTTC
TRBD2 16 many TRBJ2-3 TRBV6-4 CASSLTSGGASDTQYF TGTGCCAGCAGCCTCACTAGCGGGGGGGCCTCAGATACGCAGTATTTT